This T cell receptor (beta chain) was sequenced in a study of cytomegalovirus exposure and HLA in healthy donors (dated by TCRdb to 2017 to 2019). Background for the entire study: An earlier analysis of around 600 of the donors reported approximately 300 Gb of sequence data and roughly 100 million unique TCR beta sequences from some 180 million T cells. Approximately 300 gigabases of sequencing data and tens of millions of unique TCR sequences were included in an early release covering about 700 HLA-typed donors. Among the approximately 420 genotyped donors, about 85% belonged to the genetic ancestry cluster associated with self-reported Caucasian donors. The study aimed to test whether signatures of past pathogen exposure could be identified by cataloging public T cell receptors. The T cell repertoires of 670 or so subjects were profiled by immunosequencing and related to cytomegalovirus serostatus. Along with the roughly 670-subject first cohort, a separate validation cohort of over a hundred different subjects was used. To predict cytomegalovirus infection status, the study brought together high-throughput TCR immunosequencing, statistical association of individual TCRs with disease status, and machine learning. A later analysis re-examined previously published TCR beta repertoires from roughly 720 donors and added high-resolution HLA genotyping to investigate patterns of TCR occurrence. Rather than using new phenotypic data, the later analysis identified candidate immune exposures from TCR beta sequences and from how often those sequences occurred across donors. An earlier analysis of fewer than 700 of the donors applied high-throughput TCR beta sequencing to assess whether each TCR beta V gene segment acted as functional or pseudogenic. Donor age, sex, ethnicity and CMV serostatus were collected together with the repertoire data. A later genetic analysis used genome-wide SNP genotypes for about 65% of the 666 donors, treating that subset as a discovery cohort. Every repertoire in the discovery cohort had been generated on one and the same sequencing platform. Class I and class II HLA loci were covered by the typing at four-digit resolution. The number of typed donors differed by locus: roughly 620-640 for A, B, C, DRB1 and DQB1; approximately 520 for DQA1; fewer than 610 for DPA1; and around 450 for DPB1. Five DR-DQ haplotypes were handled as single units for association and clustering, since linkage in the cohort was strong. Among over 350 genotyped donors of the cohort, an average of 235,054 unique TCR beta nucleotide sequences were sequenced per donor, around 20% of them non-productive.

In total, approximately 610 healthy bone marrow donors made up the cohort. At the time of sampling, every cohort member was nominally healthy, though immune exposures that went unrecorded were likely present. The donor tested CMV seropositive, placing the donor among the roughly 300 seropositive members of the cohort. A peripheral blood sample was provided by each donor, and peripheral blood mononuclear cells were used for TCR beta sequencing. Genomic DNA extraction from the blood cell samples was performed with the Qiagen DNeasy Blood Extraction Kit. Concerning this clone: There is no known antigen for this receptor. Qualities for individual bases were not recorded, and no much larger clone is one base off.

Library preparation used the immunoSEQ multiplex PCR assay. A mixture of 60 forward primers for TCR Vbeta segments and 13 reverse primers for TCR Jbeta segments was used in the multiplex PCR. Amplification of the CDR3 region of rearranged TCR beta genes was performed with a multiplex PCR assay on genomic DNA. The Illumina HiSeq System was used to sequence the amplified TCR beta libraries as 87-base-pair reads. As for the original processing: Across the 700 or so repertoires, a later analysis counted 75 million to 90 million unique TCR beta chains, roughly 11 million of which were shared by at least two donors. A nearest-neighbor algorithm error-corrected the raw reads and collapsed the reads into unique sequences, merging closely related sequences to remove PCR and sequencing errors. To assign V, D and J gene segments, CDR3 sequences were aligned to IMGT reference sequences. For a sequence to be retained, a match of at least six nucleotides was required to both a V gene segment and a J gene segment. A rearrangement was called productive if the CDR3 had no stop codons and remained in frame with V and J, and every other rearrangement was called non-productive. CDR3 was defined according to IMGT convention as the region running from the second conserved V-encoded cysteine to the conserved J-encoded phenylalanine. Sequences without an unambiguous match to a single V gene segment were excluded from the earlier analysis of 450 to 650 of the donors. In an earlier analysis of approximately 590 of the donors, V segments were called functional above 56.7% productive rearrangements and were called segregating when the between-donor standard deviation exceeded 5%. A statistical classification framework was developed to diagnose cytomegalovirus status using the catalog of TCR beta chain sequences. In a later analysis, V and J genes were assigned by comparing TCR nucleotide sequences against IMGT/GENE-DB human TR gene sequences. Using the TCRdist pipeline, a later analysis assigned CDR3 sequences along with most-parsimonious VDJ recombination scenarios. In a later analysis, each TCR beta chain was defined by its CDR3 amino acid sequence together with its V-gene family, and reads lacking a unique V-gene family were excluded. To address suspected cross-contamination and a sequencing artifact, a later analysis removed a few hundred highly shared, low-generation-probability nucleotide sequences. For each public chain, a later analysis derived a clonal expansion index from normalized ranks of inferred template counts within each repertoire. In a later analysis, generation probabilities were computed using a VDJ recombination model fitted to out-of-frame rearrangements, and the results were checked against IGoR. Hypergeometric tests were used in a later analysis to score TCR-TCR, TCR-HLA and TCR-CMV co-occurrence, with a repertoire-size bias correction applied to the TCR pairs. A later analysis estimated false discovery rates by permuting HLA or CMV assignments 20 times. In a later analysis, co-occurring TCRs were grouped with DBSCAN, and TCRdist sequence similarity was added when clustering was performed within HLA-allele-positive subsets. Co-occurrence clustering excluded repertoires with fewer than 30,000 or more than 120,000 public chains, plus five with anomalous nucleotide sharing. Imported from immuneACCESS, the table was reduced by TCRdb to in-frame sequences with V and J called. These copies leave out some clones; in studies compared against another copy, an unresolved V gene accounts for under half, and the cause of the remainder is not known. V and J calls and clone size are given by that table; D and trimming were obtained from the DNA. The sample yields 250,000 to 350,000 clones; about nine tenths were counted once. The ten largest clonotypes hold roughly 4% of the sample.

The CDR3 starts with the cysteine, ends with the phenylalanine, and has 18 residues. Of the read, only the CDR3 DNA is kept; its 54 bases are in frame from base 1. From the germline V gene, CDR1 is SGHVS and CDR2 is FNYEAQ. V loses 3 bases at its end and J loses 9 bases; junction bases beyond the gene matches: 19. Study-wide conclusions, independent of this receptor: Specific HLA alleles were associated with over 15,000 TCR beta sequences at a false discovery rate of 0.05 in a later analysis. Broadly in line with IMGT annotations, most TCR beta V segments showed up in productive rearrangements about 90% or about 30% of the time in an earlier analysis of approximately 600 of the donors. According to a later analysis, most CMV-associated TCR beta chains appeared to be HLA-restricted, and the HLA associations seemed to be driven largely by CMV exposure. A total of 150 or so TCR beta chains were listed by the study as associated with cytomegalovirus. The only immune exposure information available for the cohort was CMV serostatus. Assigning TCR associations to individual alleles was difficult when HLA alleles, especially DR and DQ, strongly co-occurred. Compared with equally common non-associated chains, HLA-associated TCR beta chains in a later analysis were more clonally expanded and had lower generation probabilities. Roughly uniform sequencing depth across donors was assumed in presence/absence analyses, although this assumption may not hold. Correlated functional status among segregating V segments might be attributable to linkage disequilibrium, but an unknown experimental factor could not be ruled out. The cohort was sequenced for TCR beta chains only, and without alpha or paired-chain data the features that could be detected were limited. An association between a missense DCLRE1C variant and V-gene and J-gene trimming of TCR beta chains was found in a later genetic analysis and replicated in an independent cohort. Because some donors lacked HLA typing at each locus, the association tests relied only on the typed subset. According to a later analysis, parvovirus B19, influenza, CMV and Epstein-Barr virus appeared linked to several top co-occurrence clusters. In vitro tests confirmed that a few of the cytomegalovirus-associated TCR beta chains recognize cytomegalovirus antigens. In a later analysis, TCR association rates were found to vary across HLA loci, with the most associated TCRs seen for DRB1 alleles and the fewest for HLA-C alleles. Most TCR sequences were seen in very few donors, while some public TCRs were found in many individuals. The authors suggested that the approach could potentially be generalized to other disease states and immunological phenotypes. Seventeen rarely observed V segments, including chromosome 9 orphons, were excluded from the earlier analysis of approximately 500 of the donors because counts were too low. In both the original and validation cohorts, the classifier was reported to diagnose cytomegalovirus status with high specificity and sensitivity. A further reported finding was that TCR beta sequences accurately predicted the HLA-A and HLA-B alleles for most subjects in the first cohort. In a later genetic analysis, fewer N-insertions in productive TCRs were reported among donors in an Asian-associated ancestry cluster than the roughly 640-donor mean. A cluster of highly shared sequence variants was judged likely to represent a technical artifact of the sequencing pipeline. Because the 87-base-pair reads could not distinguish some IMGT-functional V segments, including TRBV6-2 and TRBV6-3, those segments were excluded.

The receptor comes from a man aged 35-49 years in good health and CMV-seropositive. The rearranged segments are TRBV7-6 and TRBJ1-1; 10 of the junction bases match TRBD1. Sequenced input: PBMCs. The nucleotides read TGTGCCAGCAGCTTGGCCGGGACAGGGGTTTACGGCCCCGCTAAAGCTTTCTTT. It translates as CASSLAGTGVYGPAKAFF. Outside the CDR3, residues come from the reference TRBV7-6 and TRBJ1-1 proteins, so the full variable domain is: GAGVSQSPRYKVTKRGQDVALRCDPISGHVSLYWYRQALGQGPEFLTYFNYEAQQDKSGLPNDRFSAERPEGSISTLTIQRTEQRDSAMYRCASSLAGTGVYGPAKAFFGQGTRLTVV.